This T cell receptor beta chain was obtained from a study of blood T cells in healthy people across ages. Turning to the study itself: Template switching retrieved approximately one barcoded beta molecule for each two T cells. Study conclusions and caveats: PBMCs were not sorted, which prevented a conclusive comparison of naive versus antigen-experienced cells. Long-lived donors exceeded aged donors in naive CD4+ cells and diversity.

V was cut by 7 bases and J by 7 bases, with 13 bases left in between. Germline CDR1 is MNHEY and CDR2 is SMNVEV (reference sequence). CDR3 length: 12 residues. Primed by a sample-barcoded 5' primer and a J-beta primer mix, a second PCR proceeded for roughly 7 to 11 cycles. TCRdb ran MiXCR on the 5' RACE reads and lists one entry per CDR3 protein. The sample shows about 780,000 distinct CDR3 sequences, under 80% of them seen only once. Healthy Caucasian individuals from Russia aged 6 to 90 served as donors. About this clonotype: The antigen is unknown.

What was sequenced was blood. The TCR originated in a man aged 30 to 39 in good health. The J gene is TRBJ1-1, the V gene TRBV27; D unresolved. The CDR3 DNA reads as TGTGCCAGCACCCGCCCGGGCTATGAAGCTTTCTTT. Its translation: CASTRPGYEAFF.